These 28 T cell receptor beta chains came from one sample sequenced in a study of CD8 T cells in ankylosing spondylitis. Study results and limitations: Ankylosing spondylitis blood seemed to carry a telltale TCR beta motif made of eight or nine highly homologous variants.

One entry per CDR3 protein results from TCRdb running MiXCR on the 5' RACE reads. Among 500,000 to 650,000 distinct CDR3 sequences, less than 6% were seen once, and the ten largest hold around 3.5%. Their antigen targets remain unknown. Sequenced input: blood, either unsorted or a sorted T cell fraction (not recorded which). The receptors were gathered from a male donor with ankylosing spondylitis.

This clonotype has ten or more counts. This CDR3 reads CASSKGLRGKTQYF. The CDR3 bases are TGTGCCAGCAGCAAGGGGCTCCGGGGGAAGACCCAGTACTTC. The chain recombines TRBV21-1 with TRBJ2-5; the table's D call of TRBD1 was not tested on the DNA. TRBV21-1 is a pseudogene segment. The CDR3 totals 14 residues.

Remarks on this clonotype: A read error may explain this, as a much larger clone is one base away. J is TRBJ2-3 and V is TRBV20-1; TRBD1 is a possible D gene (6 bases). The CDR3 is 12 amino acids. Germline loops: CDR1 DFQATT, CDR2 SNEGSKA (reference sequence). The CDR3 region is CSAKDSADMQYF. For the CDR3, the DNA is TGCAGTGCCAAGGACAGCGCAGATATGCAGTATTTT.

This clonotype was found many times. The V gene is TRBV11-2, the J gene TRBJ2-1; 13 bases match TRBD2. The CDR3 has 16 residues. The V segment lost 5 bases and the J segment 9 bases; nucleotides outside the gene matches: 10. The germline V gene encodes CDR1 SGHAT and CDR2 FQNNGV. CDR3 amino acids: CASSPVGTSGTGEQFF. DNA of the CDR3: TGTGCCAGCAGCCCCGTCGGGACTAGCGGGACTGGTGAGCAGTTCTTC.

This clonotype was recorded many times. The V gene is TRBV5-6, the J gene TRBJ1-1; D remains unclear. The CDR3 runs to 16 residues. CDR1 and CDR2 from the germline V gene are SGHDT and YYEEEE. V gave up 0 bases and J gave up 0 bases, with 12 bases separating them. Here the CDR3 reads CASSLGTRFMNTEAFF. Here the CDR3 DNA reads TGTGCCAGCAGCTTGGGTACACGGTTCATGAACACTGAAGCTTTCTTT.

This clonotype was detected only a few times. This sequence joins TRBV5-5 and TRBJ2-5; the D gene is possibly TRBD1 (5 bases). V gave up 0 bases and J gave up 0 bases, with 15 bases separating them. The CDR3 has 17 residues. Per the germline V gene, CDR1 is SGHKS and CDR2 is YYEKEE (reference sequence). This CDR3 is CASSLGLRRADQETQYF. In DNA, the CDR3 is TGTGCCAGCAGCTTGGGTCTCCGCAGGGCGGACCAAGAGACCCAGTACTTC.

This clonotype was counted at least ten times. The rearrangement joins TRBV6-1 to TRBJ1-2; D remains ambiguous. The CDR3 is 11 amino acids. Deletions cut 10 bases from V and 6 bases from J, with 12 bases between. Looked up from germline, CDR1 is MNHNS and CDR2 is SASEGT. CDR3 sequence (DNA): TGTGCCACCTTCTTGGCGGATGGCTACACCTTC. This gives the protein CATFLADGYTF.

The rearrangement joins TRBV29-1 to TRBJ2-1, with TRBD2 matching over 11 bases. This CDR3 spans 13 amino acids. Looked up from germline, CDR1 is SQVTM and CDR2 is ANQGSEA. After removal of 7 bases from V and 8 bases from J, the junction contained 7 bases not matched to a gene. Here the CDR3 DNA reads TGCAGCGCCCCACTAGCGGGAGATGATGAGCAGTTCTTC. Translation gives CSAPLAGDDEQFF.

This chain links TRBV7-9 with TRBJ2-5, with D hard to call. The V end lost 4 bases, the J end lost 7 bases, and 10 bases lay between the germline ends. The CDR3 length is 12 residues. The germline gives CDR1 SEHNR, CDR2 FQNEAQ (reference sequence). The CDR3 reads CASSSSVSTQYF. The CDR3 DNA reads as TGTGCCAGCAGCTCCTCCGTTTCGACCCAGTACTTC.

This clonotype has ten or more counts. In nucleotides, the CDR3 is TGTGCCAGCACCTTACTCAGGGGGCTGACCAAAAACATTCAGTACTTC. The encoded protein is CASTLLRGLTKNIQYF. This sequence joins TRBV12-3 or TRBV12-4 and TRBJ2-4, with 8 bases aligning to TRBD1. V shed 7 bases and J 2 bases; nucleotides not matched to a gene: 10. There are 16 residues in the CDR3.

This clonotype was counted at least ten times. This chain links TRBV7-2 with TRBJ1-2; the D is unclear. The CDR3 is 11 amino acids. Germline-derived CDR1 and CDR2 are SGHTA and FQGNSA. V dropped 2 bases and J dropped 7 bases, with 5 bases sitting between them. The CDR3 sequence is CASSLMFGYTF. The DNA of the CDR3 is TGTGCCAGCAGCTTAATGTTTGGCTACACCTTC.

This clonotype was seen at least ten times. The chain couples TRBV7-9 to TRBJ1-1; possibly TRBD1 for D (6 bases). Trimming removed 8 bases from V and 5 bases from J, with 12 bases in between. Germline V gene sequence: CDR1 SEHNR, CDR2 FQNEAQ (reference sequence). This CDR3 region has 12 residues. The CDR3 protein is CASAPRGTEAFF. The CDR3 DNA sequence: TGTGCCAGCGCCCCGAGGGGGACTGAAGCTTTCTTT.

Many counts were recorded for this clonotype. The rearrangement joins TRBV25-1 to TRBJ2-2; D remains ambiguous. The CDR3 contains 15 residues. CDR1 and CDR2 (germline): MGHDK, SYGVNS. V lost 1 base and J 6 bases, leaving 12 bases between the germline ends. CDR3 in DNA: TGTGCCAGCAGTGAATTGTCCCCTCCCCCCGGGGAGCTGTTTTTT. This sequence encodes CASSELSPPPGELFF. Together with reference TRBV25-1 and TRBJ2-2, the CDR3 gives the full variable domain: EADIYQTPRYLVIGTGKKITLECSQTMGHDKMYWYQQDPGMELHLIHYSYGVNSTEKGDLSSESTVSRIRTEHFPLTLESARPSHTSQYLCASSELSPPPGELFFGEGSRLTVL.

This clonotype was recorded at least ten times. V usage is TRBV7-2 and J usage is TRBJ2-2; a possible D gene is TRBD1 (5 bases). CDR1 and CDR2 (germline): SGHTA, FQGNSA. The CDR3 has 15 amino acids. The V gene lost 3 bases and the J gene lost 1 base, with 9 bases spanning the gap. The chain's CDR3 is CASSFATVNTGELFF. DNA of the CDR3: TGTGCCAGCAGCTTCGCGACAGTGAACACCGGGGAGCTGTTTTTT.

The table lists this clonotype with many counts. This CDR3 is CSAGVDRV. In DNA, the CDR3 is TGCAGTGCCGGAGTAGACAGGGTC. The chain joins TRBV20-1 to TRBJ2-7; perhaps TRBD1 as D (6 bases). Germline loops: CDR1 DFQATT, CDR2 SNEGSKA (reference sequence). There are 8 residues in the CDR3.

This clonotype occurred many times. This chain joins TRBV7-9 and TRBJ1-6; D not certain. The CDR3 extends over 16 amino acids. CDR1 SEHNR and CDR2 FQNEAQ come from the germline V gene (reference sequence). With 5 bases removed from V and 0 bases from J, the gap between germline ends came to 11 bases. DNA of the CDR3: TGTGCCAGCAGCGACGGGTCGAGCTCCTATAATTCACCCCTCCACTTT. Translating it yields CASSDGSSSYNSPLHF.

This clonotype came up many times. The rearrangement uses TRBV27 and TRBJ2-1; D is possibly TRBD2 (7 bases). The V and J ends lost 3 bases and 7 bases respectively, with 16 bases between them. The CDR3 is 15 residues long. Per the germline V gene, CDR1 is MNHEY and CDR2 is SMNVEV (reference sequence). This chain's CDR3 is CASSFSGGRVNEQFF. The CDR3 DNA reads TGTGCCAGCAGTTTTTCGGGGGGCAGGGTAAATGAGCAGTTCTTC.

In its sample, this clonotype was seen many times. The rearrangement links TRBV12-3 or TRBV12-4 to TRBJ2-1; D gene uncertain. CDR3 size: 12 residues. Trimming stripped 0 bases from V and 7 bases from J, with 4 bases between. This CDR3 reads CASSLARNEQFF. The CDR3 nucleotides are TGTGCCAGCAGTTTAGCCCGGAATGAGCAGTTCTTC.

In this sample, this clonotype turned up many times. J is TRBJ2-1 and V is TRBV29-1, with TRBD2 identical over 11 bases. Per the germline V gene, CDR1 is SQVTM and CDR2 is ANQGSEA. The CDR3 is 17 residues long. Germline trimming cut 7 bases from V and 0 bases from J; bases unmatched to any gene: 11. CDR3 sequence (DNA): TGCAGCGCCCCACTAGCGGGAGTCCGTCGCTCCTACAATGAGCAGTTCTTC. It is translated as CSAPLAGVRRSYNEQFF.

The chain links TRBV18 to TRBJ2-3; D is unclear. The germline V gene has CDR1 KGHSH and CDR2 LQKENI. V was trimmed by 2 bases and J by 6 bases, leaving 15 bases between them. The CDR3 spans 15 residues. In DNA, the CDR3 is TGTGCCAGCTCACCATTGGGGATCGTTGAGGATACGCAGTATTTT. Protein sequence: CASSPLGIVEDTQYF.

This clonotype has ten or more counts. The chain carries TRBV6-5 and TRBJ1-5; D might be TRBD1 (6 bases). Germline assignment: CDR1 MNHEY and CDR2 SVGAGI. This CDR3 contains 15 residues. V was trimmed by 4 bases and J by 6 bases, leaving 16 bases between them. CDR3 region: CASSSSHRAFQPQHF. DNA of the CDR3: TGTGCCAGCAGTTCTTCCCACAGGGCGTTTCAGCCCCAGCATTTT.

This clonotype was seen ten or more times. The chain combines TRBV12-3 or TRBV12-4 with TRBJ1-6; D gene ambiguous. V lost 2 bases and J lost 5, with 7 bases in between. CDR3 length: 14 residues. CDR3 bases: TGTGCCAGCAGTTTACAGGCGAATAATTCACCCCTCCACTTT. Translated, it gives CASSLQANNSPLHF.

This clonotype was seen at least ten times. The chain recombines TRBV9 with TRBJ2-7; D not resolved. V shed 4 bases and J shed 4 bases, with 18 bases lying between them. Germline V gives CDR1 SGDLS, CDR2 YYNGEE. The CDR3 is 15 residues long. CDR3 in amino acids: CASSPQDHEFYEQYF. For the CDR3, the DNA is TGTGCCAGCAGCCCCCAGGACCACGAATTTTACGAGCAGTACTTC.

This clonotype was detected many times. The chain employs TRBV5-1 and TRBJ1-1; possible D gene TRBD1, 6 bases. The CDR3 spans 14 residues. V was clipped by 5 bases and J by 0 bases, with 11 bases between them. Germline lookup yields CDR1 SGHRS and CDR2 YFSETQ. The CDR3 protein is CASRPQGVNTEAFF. CDR3 in DNA: TGCGCCAGCAGACCACAGGGAGTGAACACTGAAGCTTTCTTT.

This clonotype was seen at least ten times. The V and J genes are TRBV6-6 and TRBJ2-4, with 7 bases matching TRBD2. Germline trimming cut 5 bases from V and 6 bases from J; bases unmatched to any gene: 4. Looked up from germline, CDR1 is MNHNY and CDR2 is SVGAGI (reference sequence). This CDR3 has 13 residues. Here the CDR3 reads CASSGLAGNIQYF. The CDR3 bases are TGTGCCAGCAGTGGCTTAGCGGGAAACATTCAGTACTTC.

The sample holds a few counts of this clonotype. This sequence joins TRBV7-2 and TRBJ2-5; D is ambiguous. With 1 base removed from V and 5 bases from J, the gap between germline ends came to 11 bases. The CDR3 contains 14 residues. Germline CDR1 SGHTA, CDR2 FQGNSA. The CDR3 bases are TGTGCCAGCAGCTTAGGAAGGGTGGCGGAGACCCAGTACTTC. It translates to CASSLGRVAETQYF.

This clonotype was observed at least ten times. The chain joins TRBV10-3 to TRBJ1-3, with D unclear. Looked up from germline, CDR1 is ENHRY and CDR2 is SYGVKD. CDR3 size: 16 residues. V lost 4 bases and J lost 0, with 13 bases in between. This chain's CDR3 is CAISGSLLNSGNTIYF. CDR3 in DNA: TGTGCCATCAGTGGTTCCCTACTCAACTCTGGAAACACCATATATTTT.

This clonotype was recorded many times. The chain carries TRBV4-3 and TRBJ1-4, with TRBD1 identical over 9 bases. Germline loops: CDR1 LGHNA, CDR2 YSLEER. The CDR3 is made up of 15 amino acids. J lost 1 base, V lost 6 bases, and 3 bases had no gene match. The CDR3 region has the DNA TGCGCCAGCAGGACAGGGGGGGGAACTAATGAAAAACTGTTTTTT. Its protein is CASRTGGGTNEKLFF.

This clonotype appeared many times. The chain carries TRBV20-1 and TRBJ2-5; no clear D gene. The CDR3 runs to 11 residues. Per the germline V gene, CDR1 is DFQATT and CDR2 is SNEGSKA (reference sequence). The V end was cut by 0 bases, the J end by 5 bases, with 4 bases between. CDR3 protein: CSAREAETQYF. Written as DNA, the CDR3 is TGCAGTGCTAGAGAGGCGGAGACCCAGTACTTC.